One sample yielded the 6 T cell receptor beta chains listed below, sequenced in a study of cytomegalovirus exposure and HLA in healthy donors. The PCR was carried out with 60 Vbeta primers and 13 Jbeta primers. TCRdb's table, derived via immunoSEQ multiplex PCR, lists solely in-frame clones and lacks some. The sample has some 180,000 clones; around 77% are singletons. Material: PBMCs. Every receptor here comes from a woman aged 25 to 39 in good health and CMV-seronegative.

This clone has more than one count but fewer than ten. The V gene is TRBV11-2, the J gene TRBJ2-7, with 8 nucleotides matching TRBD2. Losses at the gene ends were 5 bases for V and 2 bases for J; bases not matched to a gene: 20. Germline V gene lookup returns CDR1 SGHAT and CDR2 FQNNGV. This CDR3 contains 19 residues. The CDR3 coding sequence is TGTGCCAGCAGCCCTATCGGCGTTACTTATCGCGGGAGGCCCTACGAGCAGTACTTC. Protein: CASSPIGVTYRGRPYEQYF.

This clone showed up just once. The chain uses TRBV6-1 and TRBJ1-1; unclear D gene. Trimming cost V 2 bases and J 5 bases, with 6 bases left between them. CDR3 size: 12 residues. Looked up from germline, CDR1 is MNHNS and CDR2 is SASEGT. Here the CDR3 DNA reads TGTGCCAGCAGTGAAATGAGGACTGAAGCTTTCTTT. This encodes CASSEMRTEAFF.

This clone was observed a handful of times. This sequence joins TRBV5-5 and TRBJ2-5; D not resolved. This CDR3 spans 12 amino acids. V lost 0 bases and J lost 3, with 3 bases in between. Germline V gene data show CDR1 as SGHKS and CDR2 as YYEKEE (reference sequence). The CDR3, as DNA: TGTGCCAGCAGCTTGGGAGAAGAGACCCAGTACTTC. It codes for CASSLGEETQYF.

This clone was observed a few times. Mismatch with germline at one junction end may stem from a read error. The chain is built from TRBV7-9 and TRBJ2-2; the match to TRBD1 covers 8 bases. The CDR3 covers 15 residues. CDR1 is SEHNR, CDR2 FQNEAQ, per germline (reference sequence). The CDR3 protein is CSSSLAGGSGGELFF. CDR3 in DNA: TGTTCCAGCAGCTTAGCAGGGGGCAGTGGCGGGGAGCTGTTTTTT.

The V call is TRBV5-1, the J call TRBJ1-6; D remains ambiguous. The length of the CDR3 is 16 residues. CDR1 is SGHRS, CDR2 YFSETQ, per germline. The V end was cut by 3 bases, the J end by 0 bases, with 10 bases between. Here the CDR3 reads CASSSGESSYNSPLHF. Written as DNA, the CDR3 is TGCGCCAGCAGCTCCGGGGAAAGCTCCTATAATTCACCCCTCCACTTT. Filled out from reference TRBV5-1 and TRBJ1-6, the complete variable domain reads KAGVTQTPRYLIKTRGQQVTLSCSPISGHRSVSWYQQTPGQGLQFLFEYFSETQRNKGNFPGRFSGRQFSNSRSEMNVSTLELGDSALYLCASSSGESSYNSPLHFGNGTRLTVT.

The CDR3 DNA reads TGTGCCAGCACCCTAGGGGGACTGGACTCCTACGAGCAGTACTTC. It translates to CASTLGGLDSYEQYF. The chain couples TRBV13 to TRBJ2-7, with D possibly being TRBD1 or TRBD2 (6 bases each). Germline lookup yields CDR1 PRHDT and CDR2 FYEKMQ (reference sequence). V lost 7 bases, J lost 0 bases, and 16 bases lay in between. This CDR3 region has 15 residues.